Sequencing of this TCR beta chain was carried out in a study of shared clonotypes between healthy human individuals (dated by TCRdb to 2018 to 2020). Regarding the study in general: Two women and a few men aged 18 to 49 years were included in the cohort. For each donor, CD4 naive and CD4 memory were each given three plates, CD8 naive was given two plates, and CD8 memory was given one plate. To estimate repertoire size and how much clonotype sharing occurs between individuals, the study deeply sequenced the blood TCR repertoires of about 5 healthy adults. To increase sequencing depth and limit assay-specific biases, TCR repertoire library preparation and sequencing were carried out by different laboratories using diverse techniques. Between about 0.8 and 8.9 billion PBMCs per donor were obtained by leukapheresis. The paper as a whole reports these results and caveats: Compared with non-shared clonotypes, clonotypes shared by all four sorted-subset donors had higher generation probabilities. Pairwise subsampling indicated that sequencing depth was expected to affect the degree of clonotype sharing among donors. Naive subsets generally had larger estimated clonotype richness than memory subsets. Because the study included a small number of donors, the genetic and exposure-history diversity represented was limited. Sharing across a handful of donors was observed for 4.5% to 6.5% of naive CD4, around 3.5% of naive CD8, over 2% of memory CD4, and less than 0.45% of memory CD8 clonotypes. Only blood was sampled, and tissue TCR repertoires likely differ from those in blood. Rarefaction of sorted-subset datasets indicated incomplete sequencing despite the large sequencing depth.

Concerning this clone itself: Its antigen is not yet known. No base quality information exists; no much larger clone differs at one position.

From the germline V gene, CDR1 is SGHDT and CDR2 is YYEEEE. CDR3 length: 16 amino acids, cysteine to phenylalanine. Of all the DNA, just the CDR3 is kept, 48 bases in frame from base 1. The germline V end is reduced by 4 bases and the J end by 0 bases; junction bases left unmatched: 6. Using the deep immunoSEQ assay, multiplex PCR amplified TCR CDR3 regions from genomic DNA. Genomic DNA extracted from each cell subset was distributed evenly over all wells of several immunoSEQ 96-well plates, and each plate served as one replicate. For sorted subsets, each replicate PCR was loaded with 200 ng genomic DNA, equivalent to 25,000 to 35,000 T cell genomes. Purified libraries were measured with a Qubit 3.0 fluorometer, size-checked on a Bioanalyzer 2100, and measured again with the KAPA Library Quantification kit. A separate single-read 150-cycle Illumina NextSeq 550 flow cell was used to sequence each immunoSEQ 96-well plate. The source study handled its data this way. The immunoSEQ output contained only junctional sequences without quality scores, so filtering could not match that applied to full-length reads. Sequences were annotated with PyIR, a Python wrapper for IgBLAST v1.9, and V/J genes and CDR3 were assigned using IMGT germline references. Any read was removed if the V/J assignment was weak (E-value above 1e-6), the CDR3 was missing, or the read contained stop codons, out-of-frame junctions, or ambiguous translated residues. V3J clonotypes were defined by identical inferred V gene, J gene, and CDR3 amino acid sequence. The percentage overlap between two repertoires was calculated by dividing the number of shared unique clonotypes by the size of the smaller repertoire. RTK rarefaction, the Chao1 estimator, and Recon v2.1 estimates of unobserved clonotypes were used to assess repertoire richness. OLGA was used to compute generation probabilities for all TCRbeta clonotypes that the gDNA method yielded from four donors. The table was pulled from immuneACCESS by TCRdb, which kept in-frame rearrangements only. Such tables lose some clones; where checked, under half of the loss comes from unresolved V genes, and the rest has no known cause. The V and J calls and clone size come from that table; D and trimming were worked out from the DNA. This sample comprises 450,000 to 700,000 clones, just under 97% of them detected only once. Jointly, the top ten make up around 0.11% of the sample.

CD8 naive samples were obtained by positive selection for CCR7 among CD45RO-negative cells, yielding a CD45RA+CCR7+ population from which TemRA cells were excluded. The donors were healthy, HIV-negative adults with no recently reported acute infections or vaccinations. Only Caucasian adults living in Nashville, Tennessee, USA were represented among the donors. Blood was obtained by leukapheresis, after which PBMCs were separated by Ficoll-Histopaque density gradient centrifugation and cryopreserved in liquid nitrogen vapor phase. Purity and quantity of every magnetically sorted T cell population were checked by analytical flow cytometry. Genomic DNA was isolated from each sorted fraction and quantified by UV absorbance on a Nanodrop 2000c.

Rearrangement joined TRBV5-6 to TRBJ2-7, and 11 junction bases match TRBD2. Material for sequencing was naive CD8+ T cells sorted from blood. According to the study, the label for this sample's cell subset or site signals: CD45RA+CCR7+. The source is a young woman in good health. CDR3 reads: CASSPGTSGSSYEQYF. The DNA sequence is given as TGTGCCAGCAGCCCCGGGACTAGCGGTAGCTCCTACGAGCAGTACTTC. Where the CDR3 stops, the reference TRBV5-6 and TRBJ2-7 genes take over; the full variable domain is DAGVTQSPTHLIKTRGQQVTLRCSPKSGHDTVSWYQQALGQGPQFIFQYYEEEERQRGNFPDRFSGHQFPNYSSELNVNALLLGDSALYLCASSPGTSGSSYEQYFGPGTRLTVT.